The TCR beta chain described here comes from a study of T cell changes during pregnancy in multiple sclerosis. This CDR3 spans 17 amino acids. Deletions cut 4 bases from V and 1 base from J, with 14 bases between. Per germline, CDR1 SEHNR and CDR2 FQNEAQ (reference sequence). The data were produced by immunoSEQ multiplex PCR, yet TCRdb's version contains in-frame clones alone and is incomplete. The table records 50,000 or so clones, 80% to 95% of them present only once. The source of this sequence is a female donor with multiple sclerosis, enrolled in a pregnancy study. V is TRBV7-9 and J is TRBJ2-6, with TRBD1 as a possible D gene (5 bases). The sample consisted of CD4+ T cells from peripheral blood mononuclear cells, taken in the second trimester of pregnancy. CDR3: CASSWTNQGSGANVLTF. The CDR3 DNA follows: TGTGCCAGCAGCTGGACGAACCAGGGATCTGGGGCCAACGTCCTGACTTTC.